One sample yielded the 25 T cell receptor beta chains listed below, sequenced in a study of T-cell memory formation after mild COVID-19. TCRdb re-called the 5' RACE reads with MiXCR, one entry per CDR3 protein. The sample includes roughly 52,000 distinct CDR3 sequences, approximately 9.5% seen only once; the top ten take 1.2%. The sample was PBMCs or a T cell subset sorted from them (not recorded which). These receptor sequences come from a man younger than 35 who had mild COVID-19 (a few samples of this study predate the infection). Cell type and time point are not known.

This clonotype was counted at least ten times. Here the CDR3 reads CAISETPIETQYF. The DNA for the CDR3 is TGTGCCATCAGTGAGACACCGATAGAGACCCAGTACTTC. The J gene is TRBJ2-5, the V gene TRBV10-3; D call uncertain. The CDR3 is 13 amino acids. Germline V gene sequence: CDR1 ENHRY, CDR2 SYGVKD. Trimming cost V 2 bases and J 4 bases, with 8 bases left between them.

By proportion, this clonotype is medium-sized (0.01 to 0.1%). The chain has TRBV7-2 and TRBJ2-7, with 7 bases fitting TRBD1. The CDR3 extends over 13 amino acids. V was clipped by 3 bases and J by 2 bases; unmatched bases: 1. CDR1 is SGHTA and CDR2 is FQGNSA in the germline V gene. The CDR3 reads CASSFDRAYEQYV. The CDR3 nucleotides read TGTGCCAGCAGCTTCGACAGGGCCTACGAGCAGTACGTC.

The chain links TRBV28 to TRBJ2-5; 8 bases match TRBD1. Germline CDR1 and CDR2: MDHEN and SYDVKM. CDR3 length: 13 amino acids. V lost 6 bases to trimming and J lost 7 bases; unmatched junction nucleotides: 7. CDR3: CASSRTGWTTQYF. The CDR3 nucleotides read TGTGCCAGCAGCCGGACAGGGTGGACGACCCAGTACTTC. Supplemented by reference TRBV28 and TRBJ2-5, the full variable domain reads DVKVTQSSRYLVKRTGEKVFLECVQDMDHENMFWYRQDPGLGLRLIYFSYDVKMKEKGDIPEGYSVSREKKERFSLILESASTNQTSMYLCASSRTGWTTQYFGPGTRLLVL.

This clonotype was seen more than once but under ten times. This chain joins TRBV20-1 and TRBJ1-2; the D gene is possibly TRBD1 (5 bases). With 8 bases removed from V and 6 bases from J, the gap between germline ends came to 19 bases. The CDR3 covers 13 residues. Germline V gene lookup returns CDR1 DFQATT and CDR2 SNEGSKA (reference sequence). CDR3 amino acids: CSTPRRAGDGYTF. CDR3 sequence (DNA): TGCAGTACCCCCCGCAGGGCGGGGGATGGCTACACCTTC.

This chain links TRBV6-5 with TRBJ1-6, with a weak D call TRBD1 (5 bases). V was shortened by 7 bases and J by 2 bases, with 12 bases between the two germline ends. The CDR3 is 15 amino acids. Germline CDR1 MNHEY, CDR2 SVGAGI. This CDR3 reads CASTLRQPYNSPLHF. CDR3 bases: TGTGCCAGCACCTTACGACAGCCCTATAATTCACCCCTCCACTTT.

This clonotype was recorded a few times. CDR3 amino acids: CASSYPGSGISTDTQYF. The DNA of the CDR3 is TGTGCCAGCAGTTACCCCGGTTCGGGGATCAGCACAGATACGCAGTATTTT. The chain couples TRBV6-6 to TRBJ2-3, with D possibly matching TRBD2 (5 bases). The V and J ends lost 2 bases and 0 bases respectively, with 15 bases between them. The CDR3 is 17 residues long. Germline V lookup: CDR1 MNHNY, CDR2 SVGAGI (reference sequence).

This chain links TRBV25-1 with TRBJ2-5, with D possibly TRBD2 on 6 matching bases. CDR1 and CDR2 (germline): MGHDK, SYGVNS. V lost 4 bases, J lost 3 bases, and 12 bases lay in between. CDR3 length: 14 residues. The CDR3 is CASSGGPGEETQYF. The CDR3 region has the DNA TGTGCCAGCAGTGGCGGCCCGGGAGAAGAGACCCAGTACTTC.

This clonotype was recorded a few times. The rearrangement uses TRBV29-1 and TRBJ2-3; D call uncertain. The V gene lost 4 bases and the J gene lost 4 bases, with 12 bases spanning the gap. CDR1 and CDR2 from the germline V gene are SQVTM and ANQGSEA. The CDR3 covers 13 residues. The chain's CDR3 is CSVARGIPDTQYF. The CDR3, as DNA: TGCAGCGTTGCTCGTGGAATACCAGATACGCAGTATTTT.

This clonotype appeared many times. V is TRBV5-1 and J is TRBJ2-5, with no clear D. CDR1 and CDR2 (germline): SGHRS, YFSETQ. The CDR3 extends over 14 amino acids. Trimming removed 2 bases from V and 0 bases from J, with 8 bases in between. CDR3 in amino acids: CASSFGGYQETQYF. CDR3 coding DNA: TGCGCCAGCAGCTTCGGCGGCTACCAAGAGACCCAGTACTTC.

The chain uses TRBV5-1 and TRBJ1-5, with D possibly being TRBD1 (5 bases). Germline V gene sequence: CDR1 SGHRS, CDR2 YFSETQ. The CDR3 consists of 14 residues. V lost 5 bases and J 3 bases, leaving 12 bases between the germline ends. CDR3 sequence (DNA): TGCGCCAGCAGTGGGGGGGAGGACAATCAGCCCCAGCATTTT. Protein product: CASSGGEDNQPQHF.

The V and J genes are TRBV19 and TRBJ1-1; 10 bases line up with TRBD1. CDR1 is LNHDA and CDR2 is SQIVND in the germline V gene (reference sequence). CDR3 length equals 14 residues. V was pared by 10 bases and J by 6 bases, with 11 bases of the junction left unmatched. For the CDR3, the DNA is TGTGCCACTCGTCCCGGGACAGGGGCGGCTGAAGCTTTCTTT. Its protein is CATRPGTGAAEAFF.

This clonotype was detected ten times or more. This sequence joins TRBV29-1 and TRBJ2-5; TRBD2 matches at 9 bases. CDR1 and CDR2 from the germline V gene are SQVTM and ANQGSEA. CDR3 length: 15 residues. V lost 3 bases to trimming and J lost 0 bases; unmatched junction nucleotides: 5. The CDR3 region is CSVEVRGGDQETQYF. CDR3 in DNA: TGCAGCGTTGAGGTCCGCGGGGGGGACCAAGAGACCCAGTACTTC.

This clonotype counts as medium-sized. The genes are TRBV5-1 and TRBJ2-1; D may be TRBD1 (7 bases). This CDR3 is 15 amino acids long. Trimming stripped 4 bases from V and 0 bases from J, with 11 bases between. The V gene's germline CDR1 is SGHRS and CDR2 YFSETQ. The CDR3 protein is CASSQGGGSYNEQFF. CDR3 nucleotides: TGCGCCAGCAGCCAGGGGGGCGGCTCCTACAATGAGCAGTTCTTC.

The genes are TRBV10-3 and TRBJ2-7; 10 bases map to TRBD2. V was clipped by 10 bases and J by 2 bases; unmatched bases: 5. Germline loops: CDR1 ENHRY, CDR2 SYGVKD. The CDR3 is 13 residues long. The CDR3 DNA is TGTGCCACTGTAGCGGGGGGAACCTACGAGCAGTACTTC. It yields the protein CATVAGGTYEQYF.

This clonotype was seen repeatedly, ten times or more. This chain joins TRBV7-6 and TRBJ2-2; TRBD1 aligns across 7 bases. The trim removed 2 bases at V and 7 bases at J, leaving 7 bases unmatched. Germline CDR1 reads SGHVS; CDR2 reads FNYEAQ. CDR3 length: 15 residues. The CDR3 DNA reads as TGTGCCAGCAGCTTACTCGTACAGGGGAACGGGGAGCTGTTTTTT. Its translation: CASSLLVQGNGELFF.

The CDR3 spells CASSVAGQGSIGELFF. The CDR3, as DNA: TGTGCCAGCAGCGTAGCCGGGCAGGGGAGTATCGGGGAGCTGTTTTTT. The chain couples TRBV9 to TRBJ2-2; tentatively, D is TRBD1 (6 bases). CDR3 length equals 16 residues. The germline gives CDR1 SGDLS, CDR2 YYNGEE. The V end was cut by 0 bases, the J end by 7 bases, with 16 bases between. The full variable domain, with the rest looked up from reference TRBV9 and TRBJ2-2, is DSGVTQTPKHLITATGQRVTLRCSPRSGDLSVYWYQQSLDQGLQFLIQYYNGEERAKGNILERFSAQQFPDLHSELNLSSLELGDSALYFCASSVAGQGSIGELFFGEGSRLTVL.

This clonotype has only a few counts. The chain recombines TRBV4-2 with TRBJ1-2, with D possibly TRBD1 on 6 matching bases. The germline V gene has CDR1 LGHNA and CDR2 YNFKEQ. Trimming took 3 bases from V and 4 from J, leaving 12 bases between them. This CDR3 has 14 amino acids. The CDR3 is CASSQGGGSYGYTF. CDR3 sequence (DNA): TGTGCCAGCAGCCAGGGGGGGGGCTCCTATGGCTACACCTTC.

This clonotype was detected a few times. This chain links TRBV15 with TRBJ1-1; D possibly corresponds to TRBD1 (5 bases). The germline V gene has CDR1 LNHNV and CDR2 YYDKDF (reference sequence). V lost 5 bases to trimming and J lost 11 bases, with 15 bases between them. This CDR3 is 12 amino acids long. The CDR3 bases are TGTGCCACCAGCTGGGGGAAGGATGCGGCTTTCTTT. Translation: CATSWGKDAAFF.

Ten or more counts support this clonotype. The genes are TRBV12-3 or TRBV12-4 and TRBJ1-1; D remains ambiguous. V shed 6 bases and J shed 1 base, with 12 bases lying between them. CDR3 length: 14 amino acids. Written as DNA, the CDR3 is TGTGCCAGCAGGGTGTCGGGATCGAACACTGAAGCTTTCTTT. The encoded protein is CASRVSGSNTEAFF.

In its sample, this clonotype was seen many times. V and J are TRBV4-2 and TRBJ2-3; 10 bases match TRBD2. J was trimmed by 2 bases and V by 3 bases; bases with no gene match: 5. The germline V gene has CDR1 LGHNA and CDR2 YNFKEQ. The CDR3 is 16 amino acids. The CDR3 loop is CASSQRAGGNTDTQYF. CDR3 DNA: TGTGCCAGCAGCCAGAGAGCGGGGGGGAACACAGATACGCAGTATTTT.

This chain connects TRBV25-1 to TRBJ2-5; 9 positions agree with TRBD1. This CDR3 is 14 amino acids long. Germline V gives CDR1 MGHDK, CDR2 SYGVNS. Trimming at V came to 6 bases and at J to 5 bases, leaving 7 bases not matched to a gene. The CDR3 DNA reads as TGTGCCAGCAGGGGGACAGGGATCGTGGAGACCCAGTACTTC. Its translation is CASRGTGIVETQYF.

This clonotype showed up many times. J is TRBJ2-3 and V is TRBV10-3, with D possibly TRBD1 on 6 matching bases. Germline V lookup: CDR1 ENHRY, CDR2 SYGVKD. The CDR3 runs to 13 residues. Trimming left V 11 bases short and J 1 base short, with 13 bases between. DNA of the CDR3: TGTGCCGTTAGGGACACAGGCACAGATACGCAGTATTTT. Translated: CAVRDTGTDTQYF.

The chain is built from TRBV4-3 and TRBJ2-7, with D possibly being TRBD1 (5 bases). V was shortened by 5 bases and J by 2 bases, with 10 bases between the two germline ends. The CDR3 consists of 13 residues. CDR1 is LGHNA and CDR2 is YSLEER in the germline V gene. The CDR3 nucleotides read TGCGCCAGCAGCGAGGACACCCCCTACGAGCAGTACTTC. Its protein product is CASSEDTPYEQYF.

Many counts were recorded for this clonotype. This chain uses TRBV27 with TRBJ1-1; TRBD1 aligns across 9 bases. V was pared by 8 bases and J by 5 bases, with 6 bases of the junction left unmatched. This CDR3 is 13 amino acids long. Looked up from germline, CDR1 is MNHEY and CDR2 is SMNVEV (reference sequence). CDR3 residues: CASRGTGKTEAFF. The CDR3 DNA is TGTGCCAGCCGGGGGACAGGGAAGACTGAAGCTTTCTTT.

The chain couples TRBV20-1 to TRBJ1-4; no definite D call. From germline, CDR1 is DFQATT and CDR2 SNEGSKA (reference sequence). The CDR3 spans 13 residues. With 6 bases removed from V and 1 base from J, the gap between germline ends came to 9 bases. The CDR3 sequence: CSAPRVTNEKLFF. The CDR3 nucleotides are TGCAGTGCCCCGAGGGTAACTAATGAAAAACTGTTTTTT.